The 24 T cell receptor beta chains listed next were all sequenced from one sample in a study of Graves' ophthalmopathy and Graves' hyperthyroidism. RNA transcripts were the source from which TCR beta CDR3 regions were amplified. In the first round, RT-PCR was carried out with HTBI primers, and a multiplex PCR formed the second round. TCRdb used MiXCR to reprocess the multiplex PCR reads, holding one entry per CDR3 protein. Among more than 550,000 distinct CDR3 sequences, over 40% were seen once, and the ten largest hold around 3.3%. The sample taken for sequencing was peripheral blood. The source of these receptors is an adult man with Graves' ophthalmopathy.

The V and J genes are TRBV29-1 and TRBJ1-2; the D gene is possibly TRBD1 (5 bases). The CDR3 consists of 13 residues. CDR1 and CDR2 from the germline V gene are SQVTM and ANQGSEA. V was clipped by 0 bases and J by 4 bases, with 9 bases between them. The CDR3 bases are TGCAGCGTTGAAGAAAACGGGGCCTATGGCTACACCTTC. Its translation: CSVEENGAYGYTF.

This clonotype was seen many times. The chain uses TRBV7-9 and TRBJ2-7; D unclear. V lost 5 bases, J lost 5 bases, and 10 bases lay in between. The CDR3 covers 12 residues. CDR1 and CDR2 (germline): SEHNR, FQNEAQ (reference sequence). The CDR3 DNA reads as TGTGCCAGCAGCCTTTCCCTAGACGAGCAGTACTTC. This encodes CASSLSLDEQYF.

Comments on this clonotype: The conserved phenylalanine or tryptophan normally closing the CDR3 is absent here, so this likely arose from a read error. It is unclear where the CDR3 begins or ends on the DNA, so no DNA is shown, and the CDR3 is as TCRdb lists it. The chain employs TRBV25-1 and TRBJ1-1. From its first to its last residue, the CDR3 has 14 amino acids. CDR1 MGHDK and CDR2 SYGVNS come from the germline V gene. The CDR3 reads CASSEFAGNTEASS.

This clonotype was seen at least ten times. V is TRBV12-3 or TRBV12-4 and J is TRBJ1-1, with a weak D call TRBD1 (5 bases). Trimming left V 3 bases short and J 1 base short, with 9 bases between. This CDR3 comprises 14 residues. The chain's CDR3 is CASSFSDRNTEAFF. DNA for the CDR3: TGTGCCAGCAGTTTTTCCGACAGGAACACTGAAGCTTTCTTT.

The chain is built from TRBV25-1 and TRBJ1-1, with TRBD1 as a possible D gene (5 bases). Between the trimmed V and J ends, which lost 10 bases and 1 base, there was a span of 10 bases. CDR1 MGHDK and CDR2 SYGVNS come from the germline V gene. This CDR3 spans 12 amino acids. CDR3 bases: TGTGCCACACATCAGGGGAACACTGAAGCTTTCTTT. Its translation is CATHQGNTEAFF.

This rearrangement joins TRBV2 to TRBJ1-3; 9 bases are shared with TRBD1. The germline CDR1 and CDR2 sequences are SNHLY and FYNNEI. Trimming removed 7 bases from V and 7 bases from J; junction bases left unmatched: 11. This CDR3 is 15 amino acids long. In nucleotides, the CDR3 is TGTGCCAGCATAGGACAGGGGAACCCGGGGAACACCATATATTTT. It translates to CASIGQGNPGNTIYF.

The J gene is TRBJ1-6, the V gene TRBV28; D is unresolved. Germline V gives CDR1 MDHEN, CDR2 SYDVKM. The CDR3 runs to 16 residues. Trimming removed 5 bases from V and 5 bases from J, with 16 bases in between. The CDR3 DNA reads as TGTGCCAGCAGTGTATCACCCGACGGAGATAATTCACCCCTCCACTTT. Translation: CASSVSPDGDNSPLHF. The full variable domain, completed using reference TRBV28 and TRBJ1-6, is DVKVTQSSRYLVKRTGEKVFLECVQDMDHENMFWYRQDPGLGLRLIYFSYDVKMKEKGDIPEGYSVSREKKERFSLILESASTNQTSMYLCASSVSPDGDNSPLHFGNGTRLTVT.

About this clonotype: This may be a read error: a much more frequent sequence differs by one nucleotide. The CDR3 loop reads CASSIARDPSTEAFF. CDR3 bases: TGTGCCAGTAGTATAGCCCGTGACCCGAGCACTGAAGCTTTCTTT. The V and J genes are TRBV19 and TRBJ1-1; D is unclear. This CDR3 region has 15 residues. Germline CDR1 is LNHDA and CDR2 is SQIVND (reference sequence). V was trimmed by 1 base and J by 4 bases, leaving 13 bases between them.

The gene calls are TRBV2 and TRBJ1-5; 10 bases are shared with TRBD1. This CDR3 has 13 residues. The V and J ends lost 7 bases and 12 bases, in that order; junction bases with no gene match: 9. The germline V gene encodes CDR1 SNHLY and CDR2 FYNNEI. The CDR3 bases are TGTGCCAGCAATGCGGTGGGGGACAGGGGCCAGCATTTT. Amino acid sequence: CASNAVGDRGQHF.

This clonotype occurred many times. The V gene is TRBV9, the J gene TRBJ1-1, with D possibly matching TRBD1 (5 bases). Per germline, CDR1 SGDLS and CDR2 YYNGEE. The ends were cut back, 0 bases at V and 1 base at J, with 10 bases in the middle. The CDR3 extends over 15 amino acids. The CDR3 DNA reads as TGTGCCAGCAGCGTAGTTAGGACATCGAACACTGAAGCTTTCTTT. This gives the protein CASSVVRTSNTEAFF.

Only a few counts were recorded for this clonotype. CDR3 sequence: CAWSVLGSPLHF. The CDR3 region has the DNA TGTGCCTGGAGTGTCTTGGGCTCACCCCTCCACTTT. This chain links TRBV30 with TRBJ1-6; D gene ambiguous. The germline V and J ends were trimmed by 0 bases and 10 bases, with 7 bases remaining between them. From germline, CDR1 is GTSNPN and CDR2 SVGIG (reference sequence). This CDR3 region has 12 residues.

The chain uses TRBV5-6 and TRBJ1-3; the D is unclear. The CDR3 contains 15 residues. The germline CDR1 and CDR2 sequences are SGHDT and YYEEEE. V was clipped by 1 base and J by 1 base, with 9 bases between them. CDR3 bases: TGTGCCAGCAGCTTGAACGCAGGTTCTGGAAACACCATATATTTT. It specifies CASSLNAGSGNTIYF.

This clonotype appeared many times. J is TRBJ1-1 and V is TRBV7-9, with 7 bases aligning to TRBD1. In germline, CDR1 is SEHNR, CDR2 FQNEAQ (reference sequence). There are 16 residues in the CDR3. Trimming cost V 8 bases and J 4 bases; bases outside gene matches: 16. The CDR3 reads CASDEGAGWFGTEAFF. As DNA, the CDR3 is TGTGCCAGCGATGAGGGGGCAGGATGGTTCGGCACTGAAGCTTTCTTT.

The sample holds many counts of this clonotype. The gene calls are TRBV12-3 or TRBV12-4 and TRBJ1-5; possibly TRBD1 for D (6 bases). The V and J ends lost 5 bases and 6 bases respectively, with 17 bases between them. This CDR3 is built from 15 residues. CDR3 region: CASSPGQPGGQPQHF. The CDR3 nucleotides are TGTGCCAGCAGTCCGGGACAACCGGGGGGTCAGCCCCAGCATTTT.

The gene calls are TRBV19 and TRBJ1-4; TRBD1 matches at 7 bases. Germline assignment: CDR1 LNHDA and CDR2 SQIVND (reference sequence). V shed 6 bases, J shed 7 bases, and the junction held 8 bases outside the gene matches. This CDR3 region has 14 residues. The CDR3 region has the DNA TGTGCCAGTAGCGTTACAGGGGAAAGTGAAAAACTGTTTTTT. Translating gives CASSVTGESEKLFF.

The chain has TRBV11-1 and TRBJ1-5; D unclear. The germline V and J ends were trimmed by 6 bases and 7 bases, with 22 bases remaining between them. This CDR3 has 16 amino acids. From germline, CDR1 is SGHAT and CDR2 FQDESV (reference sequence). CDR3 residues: CASSPLTSPKGQPQHF. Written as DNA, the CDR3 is TGTGCCAGCAGTCCGCTAACATCGCCAAAAGGACAGCCCCAGCATTTT.

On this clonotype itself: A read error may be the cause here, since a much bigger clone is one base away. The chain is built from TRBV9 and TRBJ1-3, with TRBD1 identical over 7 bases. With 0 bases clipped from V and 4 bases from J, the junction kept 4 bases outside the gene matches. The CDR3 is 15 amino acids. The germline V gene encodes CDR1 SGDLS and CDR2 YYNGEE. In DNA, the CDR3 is TGTGCCAGCAGCGTAGAGACAGGGTTCGGAAACACCATATATTTT. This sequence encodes CASSVETGFGNTIYF.

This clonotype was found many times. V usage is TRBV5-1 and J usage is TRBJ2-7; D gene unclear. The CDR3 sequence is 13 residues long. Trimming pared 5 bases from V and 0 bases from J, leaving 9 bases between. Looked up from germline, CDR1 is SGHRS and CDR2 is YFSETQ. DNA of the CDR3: TGCGCCAGCAGGTTATCTATCTCCTACGAGCAGTACTTC. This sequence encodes CASRLSISYEQYF.

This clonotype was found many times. In DNA, the CDR3 is TGTGCCAGTAGGCTGGGACGGGACCACGAGCAGTACTTC. Its protein is CASRLGRDHEQYF. V and J are TRBV19 and TRBJ2-7; perhaps D is TRBD1 or TRBD2 (5 bases each). CDR1 LNHDA and CDR2 SQIVND come from the germline V gene (reference sequence). Trimming removed 6 bases from V and 5 bases from J, with 14 bases in between. The CDR3 totals 13 residues.

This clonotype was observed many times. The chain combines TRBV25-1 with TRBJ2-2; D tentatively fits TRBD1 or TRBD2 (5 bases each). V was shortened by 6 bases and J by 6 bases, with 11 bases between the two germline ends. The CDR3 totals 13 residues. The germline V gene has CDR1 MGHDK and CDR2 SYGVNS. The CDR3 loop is CASRGEGAGELFF. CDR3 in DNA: TGTGCCAGCAGGGGGGAAGGTGCCGGGGAGCTGTTTTTT.

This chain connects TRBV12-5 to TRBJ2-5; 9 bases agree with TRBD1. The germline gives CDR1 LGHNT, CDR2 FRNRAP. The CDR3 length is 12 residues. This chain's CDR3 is CASSLQGAFWYF. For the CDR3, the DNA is TGTGCCAGCAGTTTACAGGGGGCTTTTTGGTACTTC.

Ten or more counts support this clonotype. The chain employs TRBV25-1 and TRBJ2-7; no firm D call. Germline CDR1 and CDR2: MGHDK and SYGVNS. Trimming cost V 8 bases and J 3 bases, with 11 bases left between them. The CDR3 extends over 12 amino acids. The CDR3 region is CASRVGIYEQYF. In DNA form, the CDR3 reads TGTGCCAGCCGAGTAGGAATCTACGAGCAGTACTTC.

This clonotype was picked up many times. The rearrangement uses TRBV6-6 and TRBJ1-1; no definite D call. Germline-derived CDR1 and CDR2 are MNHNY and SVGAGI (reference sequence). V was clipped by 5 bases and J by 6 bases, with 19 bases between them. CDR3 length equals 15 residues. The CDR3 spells CASSPPGTNDAEAFF. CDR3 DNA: TGTGCCAGCAGTCCCCCGGGCACCAACGACGCTGAAGCTTTCTTT.

The CDR3 bases are TGTGCCAGCAGCTCGGGAGCTGAGTGGGAAAAACTGTTTTTT. Encoded protein: CASSSGAEWEKLFF. The rearrangement uses TRBV7-9 and TRBJ1-4, with D hard to call. Germline lookup yields CDR1 SEHNR and CDR2 FQNEAQ (reference sequence). The CDR3 is 14 amino acids. Between the trimmed V and J ends, which lost 4 bases and 8 bases, there was a span of 14 bases. The variable domain in full, completed from reference TRBV7-9 and TRBJ1-4, reads DTGVSQNPRHKITKRGQNVTFRCDPISEHNRLYWYRQTLGQGPEFLTYFQNEAQLEKSRLLSDRFSAERPKGSFSTLEIQRTEQGDSAMYLCASSSGAEWEKLFFGSGTQLSVL.